This TCR beta chain was recorded in a study of blood T cell repertoires in COVID-19. Study-wide background: The study drew acute and convalescent COVID-19 samples from the United States, Italy and Spain.

Clones were read by immunoSEQ multiplex PCR, and TCRdb kept only the in-frame ones, dropping some. Altogether 150,000 to 200,000 clones are present, approximately 80% being singletons, with the ten largest covering roughly 7%. The CDR3 is made up of 12 amino acids. V was clipped by 5 bases and J by 10 bases, with 12 bases between them. The V gene's germline CDR1 is MGHRA and CDR2 YSYEKL. The sample consisted of peripheral blood. This chain uses TRBV4-1 with TRBJ2-1; D is unresolved. The sequence derives from a human donor in a cohort sampled during active COVID-19. CDR3 amino acids: CASSEQPGEQFF. CDR3 DNA: TGCGCCAGCAGCGAGCAGCCCGGGGAGCAGTTCTTC.